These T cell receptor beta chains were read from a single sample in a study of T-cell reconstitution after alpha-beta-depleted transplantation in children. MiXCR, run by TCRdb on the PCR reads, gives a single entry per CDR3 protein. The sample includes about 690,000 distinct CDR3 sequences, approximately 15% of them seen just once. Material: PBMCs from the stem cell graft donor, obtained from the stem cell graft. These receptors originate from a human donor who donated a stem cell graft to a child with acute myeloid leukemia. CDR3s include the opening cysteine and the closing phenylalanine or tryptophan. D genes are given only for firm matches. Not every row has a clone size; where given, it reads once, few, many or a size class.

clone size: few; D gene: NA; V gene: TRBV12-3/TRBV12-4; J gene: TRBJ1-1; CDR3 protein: CASSKRQDAVEAFF; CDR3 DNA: TGTGCCAGCAGTAAAAGACAGGACGCCGTTGAAGCTTTCTTT
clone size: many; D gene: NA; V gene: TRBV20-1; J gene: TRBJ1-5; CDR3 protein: CSARDNRVRKQPQHF; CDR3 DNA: TGCAGTGCTAGAGATAATAGGGTGAGGAAACAGCCCCAGCATTTT
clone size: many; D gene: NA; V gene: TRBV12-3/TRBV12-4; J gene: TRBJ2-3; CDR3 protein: CASSLWGAADTQYF; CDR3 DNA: TGTGCCAGCAGTTTATGGGGGGCGGCAGATACGCAGTATTTT
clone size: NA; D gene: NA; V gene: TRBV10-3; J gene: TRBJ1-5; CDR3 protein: CAISLGQGSNQPQHF; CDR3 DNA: TGTGCCATCAGCCTGGGTCAGGGGAGCAATCAGCCCCAGCATTTT
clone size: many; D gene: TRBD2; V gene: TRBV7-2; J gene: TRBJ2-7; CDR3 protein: CASSTSGGTPSYEQYF; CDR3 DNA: TGTGCCAGCAGCACTAGCGGCGGGACCCCTTCCTACGAGCAGTACTTC
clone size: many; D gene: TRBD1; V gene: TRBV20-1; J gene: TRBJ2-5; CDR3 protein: CSASLTGQVSQETQYF; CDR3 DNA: TGCAGTGCTAGCTTGACCGGACAGGTGTCTCAAGAGACCCAGTACTTC
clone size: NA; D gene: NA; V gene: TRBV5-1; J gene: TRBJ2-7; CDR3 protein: CASSLAPPGVEQYF; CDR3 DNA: TGCGCCAGCAGCTTGGCTCCCCCAGGGGTCGAGCAGTACTTC
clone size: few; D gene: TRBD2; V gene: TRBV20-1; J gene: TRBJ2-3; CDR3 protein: CSARTSGGSTDTQYF; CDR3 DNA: TGCAGTGCTCGGACTAGCGGGGGGTCCACAGATACGCAGTATTTT
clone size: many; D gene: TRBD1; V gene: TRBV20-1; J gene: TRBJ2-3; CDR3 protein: CSYRGPTDTQYF; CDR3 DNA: TGCAGCTACAGGGGGCCGACAGATACGCAGTATTTT
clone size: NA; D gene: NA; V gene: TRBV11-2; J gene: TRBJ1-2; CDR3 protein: CASSLVKSSSWGRRDGYTF; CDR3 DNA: TGTGCCAGCAGCTTAGTAAAGAGTAGTAGCTGGGGGCGTAGAGATGGCTACACCTTC
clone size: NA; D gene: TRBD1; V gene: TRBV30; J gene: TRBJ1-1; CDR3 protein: CAWSRGRGAFF; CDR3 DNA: TGTGCCTGGTCGAGGGGGCGTGGGGCTTTCTTT
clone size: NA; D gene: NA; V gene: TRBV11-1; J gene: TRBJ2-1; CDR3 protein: CASSPPAWYYNEQFF; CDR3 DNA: TGTGCCAGCAGCCCGCCGGCTTGGTATTACAATGAGCAGTTCTTC
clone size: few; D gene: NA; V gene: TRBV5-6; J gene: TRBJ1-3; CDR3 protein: CASSLGTISGNTIYF; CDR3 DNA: TGTGCCAGCAGCCTGGGGACGATATCTGGAAACACCATATATTTT
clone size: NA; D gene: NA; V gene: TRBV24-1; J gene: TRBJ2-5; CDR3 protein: CATSDPGRETQYF; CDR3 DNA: TGTGCCACCAGTGACCCCGGACGGGAGACCCAGTACTTC
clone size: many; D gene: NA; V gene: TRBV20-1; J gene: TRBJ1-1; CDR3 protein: CSARDTAKGAFF; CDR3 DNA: TGCAGTGCTAGAGATACGGCGAAGGGAGCTTTCTTT
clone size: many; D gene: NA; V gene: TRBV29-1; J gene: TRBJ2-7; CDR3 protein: CSVVGGDSSYEQYF; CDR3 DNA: TGCAGCGTTGTGGGGGGAGACAGTTCCTACGAGCAGTACTTC
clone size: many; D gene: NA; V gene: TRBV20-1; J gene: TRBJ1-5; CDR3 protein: CSARQLNQPQHF; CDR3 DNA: TGCAGTGCTAGACAGCTAAATCAGCCCCAGCATTTT
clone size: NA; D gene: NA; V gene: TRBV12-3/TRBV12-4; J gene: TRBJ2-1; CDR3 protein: CASRPEQGGGYNEQFF; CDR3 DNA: TGTGCCAGCAGACCGGAGCAGGGGGGGGGCTACAATGAGCAGTTCTTC